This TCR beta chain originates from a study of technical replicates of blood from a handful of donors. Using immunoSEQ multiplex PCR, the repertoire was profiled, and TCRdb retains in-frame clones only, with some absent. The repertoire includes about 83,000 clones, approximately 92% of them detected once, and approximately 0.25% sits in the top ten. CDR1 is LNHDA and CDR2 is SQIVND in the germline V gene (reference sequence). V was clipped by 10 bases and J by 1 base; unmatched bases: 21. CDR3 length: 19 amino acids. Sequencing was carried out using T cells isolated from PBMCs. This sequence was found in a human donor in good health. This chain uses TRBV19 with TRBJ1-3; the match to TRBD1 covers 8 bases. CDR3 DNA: TGTGCCATCCTAAGACAGGGGCCCTTCTCTTCCGAGTCTGGAAACACCATATATTTT. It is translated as CAILRQGPFSSESGNTIYF.